Following are 28 T cell receptor beta chains from one sample sequenced in a study of T cells after yellow fever vaccination. Using its own MiXCR run on the 5' RACE reads, TCRdb lists one record per CDR3 protein. The data show tens of thousands of distinct CDR3 sequences, with approximately 6.1% seen just once and 37% held by the top ten. The sample consisted of CD8+ T cells sorted from PBMCs, taken about 41 days after the first yellow fever vaccination. The source of these receptors is a man between 18 and 35 years old who received the YFV17D yellow fever vaccine.

The table lists this clonotype with a few counts. J is TRBJ1-2 and V is TRBV7-2; weak D call: TRBD1 (5 bases). Germline loops: CDR1 SGHTA, CDR2 FQGNSA. The CDR3 length is 14 residues. Trimming took 5 bases from V and 5 from J, leaving 15 bases between them. CDR3 in DNA: TGTGCCAGCAGCCCGGGGACGGGGGTTTATGGCTACACCTTC. Its translation: CASSPGTGVYGYTF.

This clonotype was seen many times. For the CDR3, the DNA is TGTGCCAGCAGCGTCAACCGCGGGCTAGCGGGGGGGGCCTACAATGAGCAGTTCTTC. This codes for CASSVNRGLAGGAYNEQFF. The J gene is TRBJ2-1, the V gene TRBV9; the match to TRBD2 covers 12 bases. CDR1 and CDR2 (germline): SGDLS, YYNGEE. The CDR3 is made up of 19 amino acids. Trimming removed 2 bases from V and 2 bases from J; junction bases left unmatched: 11.

The chain carries TRBV7-9 and TRBJ2-2; TRBD2 is a possible D gene (6 bases). The V gene lost 7 bases and the J gene lost 1 base, with 10 bases spanning the gap. Germline V gene sequence: CDR1 SEHNR, CDR2 FQNEAQ (reference sequence). The CDR3 consists of 14 residues. The CDR3: CASTGGQNTGELFF. DNA for the CDR3: TGTGCCAGCACCGGAGGGCAGAACACCGGGGAGCTGTTTTTT.

Remarks on this clonotype: This may come from a read error, since a much larger clone is one base off. The rearrangement joins TRBV4-2 to TRBJ2-1, with D possibly matching TRBD1 (5 bases). V lost 1 base, J lost 4 bases, and 11 bases lay in between. The CDR3 is 15 amino acids. The germline CDR1 and CDR2 sequences are LGHNA and YNFKEQ. The CDR3 region is CASSQVKGVYNEQFF. The CDR3 bases are TGTGCCAGCAGCCAAGTTAAAGGGGTTTACAATGAGCAGTTCTTC.

This clonotype was recorded many times. The CDR3 region has the DNA TGTGCCAGCAGTTTAGTCGCCAGGGGCAGGCTTAACTATGGCTACACCTTC. Amino acids: CASSLVARGRLNYGYTF. The chain recombines TRBV12-3 or TRBV12-4 with TRBJ1-2; TRBD1 is a possible D gene (6 bases). V dropped 1 base and J dropped 1 base, with 16 bases sitting between them. The CDR3 contains 17 residues.

The table lists this clonotype with many counts. V gene TRBV5-1 combines with J gene TRBJ2-7; 9 bases are a match to TRBD2. The V gene's germline CDR1 is SGHRS and CDR2 YFSETQ. CDR3 length: 15 residues. V trimming: 0 bases; J trimming: 1 base; junction bases outside the gene matches: 2. The CDR3 loop is CASSLDGLASYEQYF. DNA of the CDR3: TGCGCCAGCAGCTTGGACGGACTAGCGTCCTACGAGCAGTACTTC.

This clonotype was counted many times. The CDR3 here is CASSLLVEGGETQYF. CDR3 nucleotide sequence: TGCGCCAGCTCATTGTTGGTAGAAGGTGGAGAGACCCAGTACTTC. The V call is TRBV4-3, the J call TRBJ2-5; the D is unclear. V gave up 8 bases and J gave up 4 bases, with 20 bases separating them. There are 15 residues in the CDR3. Germline V gives CDR1 LGHNA, CDR2 YSLEER.

The chain carries TRBV10-3 and TRBJ1-1; no clear D. Per the germline V gene, CDR1 is ENHRY and CDR2 is SYGVKD. V lost 0 bases, J lost 11 bases, and 13 bases lay in between. The CDR3 is 13 amino acids. The DNA for the CDR3 is TGTGCCATCAGTGAGTCGACGCCTAAAGAGGCTTTCTTT. This gives the protein CAISESTPKEAFF.

This clonotype has at least ten counts. The genes are TRBV11-2 and TRBJ1-1; D unresolved. The CDR3 covers 15 residues. The V gene's germline CDR1 is SGHAT and CDR2 FQNNGV. Trimming cost V 7 bases and J 0 bases, with 15 bases left between them. The CDR3 region is CASTAFVGVNTEAFF. CDR3 DNA sequence: TGTGCCAGCACGGCCTTTGTCGGGGTGAACACTGAAGCTTTCTTT.

This clonotype was picked up a small number of times. The rearrangement links TRBV6-1 to TRBJ1-2; 8 nucleotides align to TRBD1. With V trimmed by 7 bases and J by 4 bases, 11 bases remained unmatched. The CDR3 loop spans 15 amino acids. Germline V lookup: CDR1 MNHNS, CDR2 SASEGT. In nucleotides, the CDR3 is TGTGCCAGCACCCCATCCCCCGGACAGGGCTATGGCTACACCTTC. Protein: CASTPSPGQGYGYTF.

J is TRBJ1-1 and V is TRBV5-1; 9 bases agree with TRBD1. V was pared by 7 bases and J by 10 bases, with 20 bases of the junction left unmatched. Germline CDR1 reads SGHRS; CDR2 reads YFSETQ. This CDR3 contains 16 residues. This CDR3 is CASGRWTRDRASGAFF. CDR3 DNA: TGCGCCAGCGGACGTTGGACCCGGGACAGGGCTTCGGGAGCTTTCTTT.

This clonotype was observed many times. This chain uses TRBV7-9 with TRBJ1-1; D call uncertain. The length of the CDR3 is 12 residues. From germline, CDR1 is SEHNR and CDR2 FQNEAQ (reference sequence). Trimming pared 4 bases from V and 6 bases from J, leaving 9 bases between. CDR3 loop: CASSWVDPEAFF. The CDR3 bases are TGTGCCAGCAGCTGGGTTGATCCTGAAGCTTTCTTT.

The sample holds many counts of this clonotype. The chain uses TRBV23-1 and TRBJ2-2; either TRBD1 or TRBD2 may supply D (6 bases each). TRBV23-1 is labeled an ORF, and its function is uncertain. CDR3 length: 14 residues. Trimming cost V 8 bases and J 6 bases, with 16 bases left between them. DNA of the CDR3: TGCGCCAGCGTCGGGTGGGGGGCATCCGGGGAGCTGTTTTTT. Protein sequence: CASVGWGASGELFF.

Ten or more counts support this clonotype. The chain has TRBV5-1 and TRBJ2-1; 8 bases align to TRBD1. The CDR3 consists of 17 residues. V shed 0 bases, J shed 4 bases, and the junction held 9 bases outside the gene matches. The V gene's germline CDR1 is SGHRS and CDR2 YFSETQ. CDR3: CASSLALGQGAYNEQFF. CDR3 in DNA: TGCGCCAGCAGCTTGGCCTTAGGGCAGGGGGCGTACAATGAGCAGTTCTTC.

The chain joins TRBV6-5 to TRBJ2-7, with TRBD2 identical over 10 bases. V lost 6 bases, J lost 1 base, and 6 bases stayed unmatched. From germline, CDR1 is MNHEY and CDR2 SVGAGI. This CDR3 region has 15 residues. As DNA, the CDR3 is TGTGCCAGCAGCCTTACTAGCGGGGCTTCCTACGAGCAGTACTTC. As protein: CASSLTSGASYEQYF.

The CDR3 region has the DNA TGCAGTGCTAGAGATACTACGGACGGGGAGCTGTTTTTT. It is translated as CSARDTTDGELFF. The V and J genes are TRBV20-1 and TRBJ2-2; D ambiguous. The V end lost 0 bases, the J end lost 7 bases, and 9 bases lay between the germline ends. This CDR3 contains 13 residues. In germline, CDR1 is DFQATT, CDR2 SNEGSKA (reference sequence).

The chain links TRBV3-1 to TRBJ2-2, with D unclear. Germline V gene sequence: CDR1 LGHDT, CDR2 YNNKEL (reference sequence). This CDR3 is 12 amino acids long. V lost 0 bases to trimming and J lost 7 bases, with 3 bases between them. The CDR3 DNA reads TGTGCCAGCAGCCAAGATAGCGGGGAGCTGTTTTTT. This sequence encodes CASSQDSGELFF.

This clonotype was picked up many times. This rearrangement joins TRBV6-5 to TRBJ2-1; 10 positions match TRBD2. V lost 6 bases and J lost 12; bases outside the gene matches: 5. CDR1 MNHEY and CDR2 SVGAGI come from the germline V gene. The CDR3 is 12 amino acids. CDR3: CASSFPSGGQFF. The CDR3 nucleotides are TGTGCCAGCAGCTTCCCTAGCGGGGGGCAGTTCTTC.

The V and J genes are TRBV19 and TRBJ2-1, with TRBD2 identical over 12 bases. The length of the CDR3 is 15 residues. V lost 6 bases and J lost 7; bases outside the gene matches: 7. Germline V gene lookup returns CDR1 LNHDA and CDR2 SQIVND (reference sequence). CDR3 sequence: CASSPSGGAANEQFF. The DNA for the CDR3 is TGTGCCAGTAGCCCTAGCGGGGGGGCCGCAAATGAGCAGTTCTTC.

This clonotype was detected ten times or more. V and J are TRBV7-3 and TRBJ2-3, with D perhaps TRBD2 (6 bases). Trimming removed 5 bases from V and 6 bases from J, with 12 bases in between. Germline assignment: CDR1 SGHTA and CDR2 FQGTGA. The CDR3 contains 13 residues. CDR3 sequence (DNA): TGTGCCAGCAGCCGGGACTCTCCCGATACGCAGTATTTT. This sequence encodes CASSRDSPDTQYF.

This clonotype was recorded at least ten times. The chain employs TRBV7-9 and TRBJ2-7, with D possibly matching TRBD2 (5 bases). V was trimmed by 5 bases and J by 1 base, leaving 12 bases between them. In germline, CDR1 is SEHNR, CDR2 FQNEAQ (reference sequence). The CDR3 is 14 amino acids. CDR3 DNA: TGTGCCAGCAGCCGAACCGGGATTTCCTACGAGCAGTACTTC. The encoded protein is CASSRTGISYEQYF.

This clonotype was detected ten times or more. The genes are TRBV5-1 and TRBJ2-1; TRBD1 or TRBD2 may be the D gene (6 bases each). The length of the CDR3 is 14 residues. V was cut by 6 bases and J by 3 bases, with 13 bases left in between. CDR1 and CDR2 (germline): SGHRS, YFSETQ. DNA of the CDR3: TGCGCCAGCAACCTGGGGGGCAACTACAATGAGCAGTTCTTC. Residues: CASNLGGNYNEQFF.

This clonotype was counted at least ten times. The J gene is TRBJ2-1, the V gene TRBV11-3, with TRBD1 identical over 7 bases. CDR3 length: 16 amino acids. V dropped 1 base and J dropped 3; count of bases not matched to a gene: 6. In germline, CDR1 is SGHNT, CDR2 YENEEA. As DNA, the CDR3 is TGTGCCAGCAGCTTAGGACAGGGATCAATCTACAATGAGCAGTTCTTC. Its protein is CASSLGQGSIYNEQFF.

V usage is TRBV7-9 and J usage is TRBJ2-5; weak D call: TRBD2 (7 bases). CDR1 SEHNR and CDR2 FQNEAQ come from the germline V gene (reference sequence). Trimming stripped 3 bases from V and 5 bases from J, with 13 bases between. CDR3 size: 14 residues. The CDR3 DNA follows: TGTGCCAGCAGCTTCGGGGGGCCAAGGGAGACCCAGTACTTC. This gives the protein CASSFGGPRETQYF.

The chain carries TRBV29-1 and TRBJ1-1, with D unresolved. CDR3 size: 12 residues. V lost 7 bases, J lost 1 base, and 10 bases lay in between. The germline CDR1 and CDR2 sequences are SQVTM and ANQGSEA. The CDR3 region is CSATTQNTEAFF. The CDR3 DNA sequence: TGCAGCGCTACGACACAGAACACTGAAGCTTTCTTT.

This clonotype was picked up many times. V gene TRBV7-9 combines with J gene TRBJ1-1, with D perhaps matching TRBD1 (6 bases). V shed 1 base and J shed 4 bases, with 10 bases lying between them. The CDR3 extends over 14 amino acids. Germline CDR1 is SEHNR and CDR2 is FQNEAQ (reference sequence). In DNA, the CDR3 is TGTGCCAGCAGCTTAGAAACAGGGAGCACTGAAGCTTTCTTT. Protein product: CASSLETGSTEAFF.

The chain links TRBV6-5 to TRBJ2-3; 9 bases line up with TRBD2. The ends lost 2 bases at V and 9 bases at J; junction bases unmatched: 12. Germline CDR1 reads MNHEY; CDR2 reads SVGAGI. CDR3 length: 16 amino acids. CDR3 region: CASSYEGLAAGGTQYF. The CDR3 coding sequence is TGTGCCAGCAGTTACGAGGGACTAGCAGCCGGAGGGACGCAGTATTTT.

The table lists this clonotype with many counts. The rearrangement uses TRBV7-2 and TRBJ2-3; D might be TRBD1 or TRBD2, each matching 6 bases. This CDR3 is built from 16 residues. V was clipped by 0 bases and J by 4 bases, with 14 bases between them. Germline lookup yields CDR1 SGHTA and CDR2 FQGNSA. CDR3 residues: CASSLAPGARADTQYF. The DNA for the CDR3 is TGTGCCAGCAGCTTAGCCCCGGGGGCACGTGCAGATACGCAGTATTTT.